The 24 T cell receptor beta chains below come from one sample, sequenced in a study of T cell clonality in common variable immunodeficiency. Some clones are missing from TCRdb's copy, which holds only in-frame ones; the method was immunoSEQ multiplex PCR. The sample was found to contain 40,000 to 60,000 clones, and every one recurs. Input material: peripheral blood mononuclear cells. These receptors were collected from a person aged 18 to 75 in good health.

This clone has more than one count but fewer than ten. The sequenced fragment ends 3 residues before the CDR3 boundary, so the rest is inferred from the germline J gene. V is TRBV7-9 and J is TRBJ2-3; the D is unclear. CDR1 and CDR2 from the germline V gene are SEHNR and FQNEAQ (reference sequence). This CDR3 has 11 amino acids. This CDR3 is CANLIGDTQYF. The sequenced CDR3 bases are TGTGCAAACTTAATAGGGGATACG.

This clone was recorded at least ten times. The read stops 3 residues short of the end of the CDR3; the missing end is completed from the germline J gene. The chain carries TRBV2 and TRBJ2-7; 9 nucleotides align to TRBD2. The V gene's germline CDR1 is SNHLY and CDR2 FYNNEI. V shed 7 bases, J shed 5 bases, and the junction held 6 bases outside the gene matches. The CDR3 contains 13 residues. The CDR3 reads CASILAGVNEQYF. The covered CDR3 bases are TGTGCCAGCATATTAGCGGGAGTCAACGAG.

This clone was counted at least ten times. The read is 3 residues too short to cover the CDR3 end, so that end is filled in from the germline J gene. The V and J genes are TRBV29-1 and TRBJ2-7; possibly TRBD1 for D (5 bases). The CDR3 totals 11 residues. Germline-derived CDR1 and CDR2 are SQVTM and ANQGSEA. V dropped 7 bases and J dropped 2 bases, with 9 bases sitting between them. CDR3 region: CSARTPYEQYF. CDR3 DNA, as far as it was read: TGCAGCGCCCGGACACCCTACGAG.

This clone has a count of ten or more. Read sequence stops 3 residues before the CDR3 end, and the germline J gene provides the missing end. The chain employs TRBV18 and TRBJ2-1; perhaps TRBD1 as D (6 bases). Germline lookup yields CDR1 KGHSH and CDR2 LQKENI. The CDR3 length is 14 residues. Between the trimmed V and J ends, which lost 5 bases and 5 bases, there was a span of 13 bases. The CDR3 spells CASSSRTDNNEQFF. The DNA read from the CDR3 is TGTGCCAGCTCATCCCGGACAGACAACAATGAG.

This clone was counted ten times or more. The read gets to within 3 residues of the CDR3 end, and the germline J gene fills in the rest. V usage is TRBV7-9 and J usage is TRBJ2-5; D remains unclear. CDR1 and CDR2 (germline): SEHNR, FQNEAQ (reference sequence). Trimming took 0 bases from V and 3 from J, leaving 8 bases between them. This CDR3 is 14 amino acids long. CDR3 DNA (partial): TGTGCCAGCAGCTTAGCCTTGGGCGAAGAGACC. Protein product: CASSLALGEET. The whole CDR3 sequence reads CASSLALGEETQYF.

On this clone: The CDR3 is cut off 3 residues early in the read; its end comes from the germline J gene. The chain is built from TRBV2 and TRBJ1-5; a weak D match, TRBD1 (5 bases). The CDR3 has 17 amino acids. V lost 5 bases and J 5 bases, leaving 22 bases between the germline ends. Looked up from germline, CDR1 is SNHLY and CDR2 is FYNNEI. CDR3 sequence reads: CASSPPGGYEGDQPQHF. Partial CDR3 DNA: TGTGCCAGCAGTCCCCCGGGGGGATATGAAGGAGATCAGCCC.

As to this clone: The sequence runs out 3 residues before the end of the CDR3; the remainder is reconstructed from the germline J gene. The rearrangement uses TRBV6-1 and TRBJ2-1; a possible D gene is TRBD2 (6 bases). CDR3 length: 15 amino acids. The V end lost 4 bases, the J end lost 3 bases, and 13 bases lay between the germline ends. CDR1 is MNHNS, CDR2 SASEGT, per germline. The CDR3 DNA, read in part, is TGTGCCAGCAGTGTGGAGGGCCGAGACTACAATGAG. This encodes CASSVEGRDYNE. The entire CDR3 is CASSVEGRDYNEQFF.

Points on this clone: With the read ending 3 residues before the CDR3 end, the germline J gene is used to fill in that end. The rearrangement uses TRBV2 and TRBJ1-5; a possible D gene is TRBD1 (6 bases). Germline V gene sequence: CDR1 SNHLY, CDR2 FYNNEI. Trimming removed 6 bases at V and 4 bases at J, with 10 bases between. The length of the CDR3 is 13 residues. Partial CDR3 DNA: TGTGCCAGCAGAACAGGGTTTAATCAGCCC. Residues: CASRTGFNQP. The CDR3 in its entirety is CASRTGFNQPQHF.

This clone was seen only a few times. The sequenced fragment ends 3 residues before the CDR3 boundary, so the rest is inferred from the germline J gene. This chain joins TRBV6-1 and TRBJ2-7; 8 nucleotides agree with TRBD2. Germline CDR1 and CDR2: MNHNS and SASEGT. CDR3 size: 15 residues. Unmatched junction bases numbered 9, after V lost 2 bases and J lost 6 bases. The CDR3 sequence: CASSEPGGDVFEQYF. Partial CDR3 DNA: TGTGCCAGCAGTGAACCCGGGGGGGATGTCTTCGAG.

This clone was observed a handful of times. The CDR3 spells CASRLTGGSMNTEAFF. The CDR3 bases that were read are TGTGCCAGCAGATTGACAGGGGGCTCCATGAACACTGAA. The chain recombines TRBV2 with TRBJ1-1; 10 positions match TRBD1. The CDR3 is cut off 3 residues early in the read; its end comes from the germline J gene. The CDR3 sequence is 16 residues long. Looked up from germline, CDR1 is SNHLY and CDR2 is FYNNEI. V lost 6 bases to trimming and J lost 0 bases; unmatched junction nucleotides: 7. The entire variable domain, with the rest obtained from reference TRBV2 and TRBJ1-1, is as follows: EPEVTQTPSHQVTQMGQEVILRCVPISNHLYFYWYRQILGQKVEFLVSFYNNEISEKSEIFDDQFSVERPDGSNFTLKIRSTKLEDSAMYFCASRLTGGSMNTEAFFGQGTRLTVV.

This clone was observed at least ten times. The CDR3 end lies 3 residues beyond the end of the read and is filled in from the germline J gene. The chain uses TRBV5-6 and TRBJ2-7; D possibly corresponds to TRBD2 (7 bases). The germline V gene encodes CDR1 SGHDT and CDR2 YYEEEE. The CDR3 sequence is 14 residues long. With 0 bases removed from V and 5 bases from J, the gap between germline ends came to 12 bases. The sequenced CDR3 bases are TGTGCCAGCAGCTTGGGTGCGGGGGCGGACGAG. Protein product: CASSLGAGADE. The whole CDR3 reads CASSLGAGADEQYF.

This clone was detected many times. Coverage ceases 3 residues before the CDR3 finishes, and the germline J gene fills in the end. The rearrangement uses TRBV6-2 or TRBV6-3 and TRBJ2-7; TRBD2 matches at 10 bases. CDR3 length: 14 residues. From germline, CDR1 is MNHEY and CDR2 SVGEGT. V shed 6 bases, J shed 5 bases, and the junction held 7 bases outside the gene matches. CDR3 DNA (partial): TGTGCCAGCAGCCCTAGCGGGAGTTTCGACGAG. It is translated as CASSPSGSFDE. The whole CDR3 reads CASSPSGSFDEQYF.

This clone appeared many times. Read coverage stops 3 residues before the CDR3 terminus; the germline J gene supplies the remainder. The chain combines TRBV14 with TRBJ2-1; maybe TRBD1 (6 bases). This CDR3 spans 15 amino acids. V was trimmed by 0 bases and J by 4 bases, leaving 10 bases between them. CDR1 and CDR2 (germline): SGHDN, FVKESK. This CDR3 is CASSQDWDNYNEQFF. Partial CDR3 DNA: TGTGCCAGCAGCCAAGATTGGGACAATTACAATGAG.

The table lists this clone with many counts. CDR3 DNA (partial): TGTGCCAGCAGGAGTGGTCGCGATGGCAATGAG. Its protein is CASRSGRDGNE. The whole CDR3 region reads CASRSGRDGNEQFF. V usage is TRBV6-2 or TRBV6-3 and J usage is TRBJ2-1, with D unclear. The read terminates 3 residues before the CDR3 end, so the remaining end is supplied by the germline J gene. The germline gives CDR1 MNHEY, CDR2 SVGEGT. CDR3 size: 14 residues. V was clipped by 6 bases and J by 6 bases, with 15 bases between them.

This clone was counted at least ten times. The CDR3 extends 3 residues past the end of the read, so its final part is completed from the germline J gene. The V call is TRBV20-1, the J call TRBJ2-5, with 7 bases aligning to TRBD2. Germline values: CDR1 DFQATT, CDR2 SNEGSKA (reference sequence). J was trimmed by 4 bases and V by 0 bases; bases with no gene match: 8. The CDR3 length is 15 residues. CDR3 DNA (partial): TGCAGTGCTAGAGATCATGGCGGGGGTTTAGAGACC. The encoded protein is CSARDHGGGLET. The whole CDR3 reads CSARDHGGGLETQYF.

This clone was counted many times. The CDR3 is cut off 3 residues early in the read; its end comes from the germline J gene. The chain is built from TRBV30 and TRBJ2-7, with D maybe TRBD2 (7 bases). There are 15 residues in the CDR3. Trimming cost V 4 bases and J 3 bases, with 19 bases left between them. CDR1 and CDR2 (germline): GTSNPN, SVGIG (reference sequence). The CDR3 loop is CAWKAGAGIYYEQYF. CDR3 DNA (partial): TGTGCCTGGAAGGCGGGGGCAGGGATATACTACGAG. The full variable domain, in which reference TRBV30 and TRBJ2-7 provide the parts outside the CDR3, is SQTIHQWPATLVQPVGSPLSLECTVEGTSNPNLYWYRQAAGRGLQLLFYSVGIGQISSEVPQNLSASRPQDRQFILSSKKLLLSDSGFYLCAWKAGAGIYYEQYFGPGTRLTVT.

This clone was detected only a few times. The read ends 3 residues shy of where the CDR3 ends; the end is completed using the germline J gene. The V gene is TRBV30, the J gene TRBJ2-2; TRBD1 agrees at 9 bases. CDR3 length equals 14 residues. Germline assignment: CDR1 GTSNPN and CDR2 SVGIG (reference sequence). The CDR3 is CACGQGTYNSPLFF. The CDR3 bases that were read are TGTGCCTGCGGACAGGGGACCTATAATTCACCG. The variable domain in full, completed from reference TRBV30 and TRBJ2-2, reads SQTIHQWPATLVQPVGSPLSLECTVEGTSNPNLYWYRQAAGRGLQLLFYSVGIGQISSEVPQNLSASRPQDRQFILSSKKLLLSDSGFYLCACGQGTYNSPLFFGEGSRLTVL.

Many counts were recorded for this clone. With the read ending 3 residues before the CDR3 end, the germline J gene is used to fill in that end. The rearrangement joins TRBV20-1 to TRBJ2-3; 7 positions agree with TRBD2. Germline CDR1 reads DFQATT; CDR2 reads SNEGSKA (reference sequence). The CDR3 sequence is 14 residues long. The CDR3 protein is CSARDGGTQETQYF. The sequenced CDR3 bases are TGCAGTGCGCGAGACGGGGGGACCCAAGAGACG.

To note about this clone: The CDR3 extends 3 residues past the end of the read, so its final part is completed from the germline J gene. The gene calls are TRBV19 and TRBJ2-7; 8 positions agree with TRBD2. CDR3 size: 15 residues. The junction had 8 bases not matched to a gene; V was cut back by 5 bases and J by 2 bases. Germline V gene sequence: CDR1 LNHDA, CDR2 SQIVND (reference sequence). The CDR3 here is CASSVAAGGTYEQYF. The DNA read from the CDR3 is TGTGCCAGTAGTGTGGCGGCGGGGGGTACCTACGAG.

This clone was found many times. The CDR3 bases that were read are TGTGCCAGCAGCTCAGCCTCCTTAGCGGCTGCCTACGAG. It translates to CASSSASLAAAYE. The full CDR3 sequence reads CASSSASLAAAYEQYF. The rearrangement links TRBV7-8 to TRBJ2-7; possible D gene TRBD2, 6 bases. The read halts 3 residues ahead of the CDR3 end, with the missing end drawn from the germline J gene. From germline, CDR1 is SGHVS and CDR2 FQNEAQ. V was trimmed by 4 bases and J by 2 bases, leaving 18 bases between them. The CDR3 is 16 residues long.

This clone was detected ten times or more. The CDR3 reads CASSRTGGNYGYTF. The covered CDR3 bases are TGTGCCAGCAGCCGCACAGGGGGCAACTATGGC. The genes are TRBV14 and TRBJ1-2; TRBD1 aligns across 9 bases. The read falls 3 residues short of the CDR3 end, and the missing part is taken from the germline J gene. With V trimmed by 4 bases and J by 2 bases, 2 bases remained unmatched. CDR1 is SGHDN and CDR2 is FVKESK in the germline V gene. The CDR3 is 14 residues long. Full variable domain (outside the CDR3, taken from reference TRBV14 and TRBJ1-2): EAGVTQFPSHSVIEKGQTVTLRCDPISGHDNLYWYRRVMGKEIKFLLHFVKESKQDESGMPNNRFLAERTGGTYSTLKVQPAELEDSGVYFCASSRTGGNYGYTFGSGTRLTVV.

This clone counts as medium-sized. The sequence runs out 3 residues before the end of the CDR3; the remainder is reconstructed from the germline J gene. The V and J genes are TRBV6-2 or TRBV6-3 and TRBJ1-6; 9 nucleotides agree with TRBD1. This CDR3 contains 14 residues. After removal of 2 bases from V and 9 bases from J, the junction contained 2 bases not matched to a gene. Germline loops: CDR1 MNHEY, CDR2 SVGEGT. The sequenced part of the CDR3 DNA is TGTGCCAGCAGTTACGGGACAGGGAGTTCACCC. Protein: CASSYGTGSSP. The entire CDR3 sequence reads CASSYGTGSSPLHF.

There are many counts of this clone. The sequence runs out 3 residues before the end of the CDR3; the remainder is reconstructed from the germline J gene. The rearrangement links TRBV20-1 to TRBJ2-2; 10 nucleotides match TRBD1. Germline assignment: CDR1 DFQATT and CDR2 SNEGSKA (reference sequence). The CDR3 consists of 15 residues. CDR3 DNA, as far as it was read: TGCAGTGCTCGCCCCCGGGACAGGGGTAATGAAAAG. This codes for CSARPRDRGNEK. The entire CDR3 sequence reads CSARPRDRGNEKLFF.

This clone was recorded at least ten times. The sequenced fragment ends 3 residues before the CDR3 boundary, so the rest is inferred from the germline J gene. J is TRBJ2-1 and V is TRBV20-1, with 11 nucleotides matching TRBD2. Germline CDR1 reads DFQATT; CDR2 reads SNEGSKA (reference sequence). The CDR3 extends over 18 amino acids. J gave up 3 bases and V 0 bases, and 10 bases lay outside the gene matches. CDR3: CSARDNAASGRNYNEQFF. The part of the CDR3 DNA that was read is TGCAGTGCTAGAGATAACGCGGCTAGCGGGAGGAACTACAATGAG.